The 31 T cell receptor beta chains reported below all come from one sample, sequenced in a study of blood T cell repertoires in COVID-19. Libraries were prepared by immunoSEQ multiplex PCR; TCRdb keeps only in-frame clonotypes and omits some of them. The sample has 140,000 to 150,000 clones, around nine tenths seen once. The sequenced sample consisted of peripheral blood. These receptors came from a woman aged 50 to 60 with active or convalescent COVID-19.

V and J are TRBV7-2 and TRBJ2-2; 9 positions agree with TRBD2. The trim removed 6 bases at V and 4 bases at J, leaving 6 bases unmatched. Germline V gene data show CDR1 as SGHTA and CDR2 as FQGNSA. CDR3 length: 15 amino acids. CDR3 nucleotides: TGTGCCAGCAGTTTTAGCGGGAGTGCCACCGGGGAGCTGTTTTTT. Translated: CASSFSGSATGELFF.

CDR3 protein: CASSLGAGWSNQPQHF. The CDR3 bases are TGTGCCAGCAGCTTAGGTGCAGGGTGGAGCAATCAGCCCCAGCATTTT. The chain links TRBV7-8 to TRBJ1-5; TRBD1 might be the D (5 bases). The CDR3 totals 16 residues. Germline CDR1 reads SGHVS; CDR2 reads FQNEAQ. V shed 1 base and J shed 1 base, with 11 bases lying between them. Full variable domain (outside the CDR3, taken from reference TRBV7-8 and TRBJ1-5): GAGVSQSPRYKVAKRGQDVALRCDPISGHVSLFWYQQALGQGPEFLTYFQNEAQLDKSGLPSDRFFAERPEGSVSTLKIQRTQQEDSAVYLCASSLGAGWSNQPQHFGDGTRLSIL.

V and J are TRBV6-2 or TRBV6-3 and TRBJ2-1, with 8 nucleotides matching TRBD2. The CDR3 sequence is 13 residues long. J was trimmed by 8 bases and V by 4 bases; bases with no gene match: 4. Germline V gene sequence: CDR1 MNHEY, CDR2 SVGEGT. The CDR3 DNA follows: TGTGCCAGCAGTTGGGGACTAGTGTATGAGCAGTTCTTC. This sequence encodes CASSWGLVYEQFF.

Concerning this clone itself: Germline and junction disagree at one end, which may indicate a read error. This chain uses TRBV5-6 with TRBJ1-1; no reliable D call. Germline V gives CDR1 SGHDT, CDR2 YYEEEE. The CDR3 consists of 13 residues. The CDR3 spells CASSLETVKEGIF. CDR3 sequence (DNA): TGTGCCAGCAGCTTGGAAACCGTAAAGGAGGGAATCTTT. Full variable domain (missing parts from reference TRBV5-6 and TRBJ1-1): DAGVTQSPTHLIKTRGQQVTLRCSPKSGHDTVSWYQQALGQGPQFIFQYYEEEERQRGNFPDRFSGHQFPNYSSELNVNALLLGDSALYLCASSLETVKEGIFGQGTRLTVV.

This chain joins TRBV20-1 and TRBJ1-2; D perhaps matches TRBD1 (6 bases). This CDR3 contains 13 residues. The germline V gene encodes CDR1 DFQATT and CDR2 SNEGSKA (reference sequence). The V end lost 3 bases, the J end lost 9 bases, and 17 bases lay between the germline ends. As DNA, the CDR3 is TGCAGTGCTAGTCAGGGGCTCACCGGGAGCTACACCTTC. It codes for CSASQGLTGSYTF.

V usage is TRBV18 and J usage is TRBJ2-2; TRBD2 is a possible D gene (5 bases). This CDR3 contains 13 residues. Trimming cost V 2 bases and J 5 bases, with 6 bases left between them. CDR1 KGHSH and CDR2 LQKENI come from the germline V gene. The CDR3: CASSPGGTGELFF. The CDR3 bases are TGTGCCAGCTCACCAGGAGGAACCGGGGAGCTGTTTTTT. Full variable domain (outside the CDR3, taken from reference TRBV18 and TRBJ2-2): NAGVMQNPRHLVRRRGQEARLRCSPMKGHSHVYWYRQLPEEGLKFMVYLQKENIIDESGMPKERFSAEFPKEGPSILRIQQVVRGDSAAYFCASSPGGTGELFFGEGSRLTVL.

The rearrangement uses TRBV15 and TRBJ1-1, with 8 bases matching TRBD1. Unmatched junction bases numbered 7, after V lost 1 base and J lost 0 bases. Germline V gene sequence: CDR1 LNHNV, CDR2 YYDKDF (reference sequence). The CDR3 sequence is 17 residues long. The CDR3 bases are TGTGCCACCAGCAGAGCCGGACAGGGAGGAATGAACACTGAAGCTTTCTTT. Translated: CATSRAGQGGMNTEAFF.

This chain connects TRBV5-8 to TRBJ2-3; TRBD1 agrees at 9 bases. CDR3 size: 15 residues. Germline V lookup: CDR1 SGHTS, CDR2 YDEGEE. The J segment lost 4 bases and the V segment lost 2 bases, leaving 5 bases of the junction unmatched. As DNA, the CDR3 is TGTGCCAGCAGCTTCGGGGACAGGGTTGCAGATACGCAGTATTTT. This translates into CASSFGDRVADTQYF.

The CDR3 protein is CASRGDRVRGQPQHF. CDR3 nucleotide sequence: TGTGCCAGCAGGGGGGACAGGGTGAGGGGTCAGCCCCAGCATTTT. The chain carries TRBV28 and TRBJ1-5, with 9 bases lining up with TRBD1. Per the germline V gene, CDR1 is MDHEN and CDR2 is SYDVKM. J gave up 6 bases and V 6 bases, and 9 bases lay outside the gene matches. This CDR3 region has 15 residues.

The genes are TRBV9 and TRBJ1-1; TRBD1 agrees at 7 bases. CDR3 length: 15 residues. V gave up 2 bases and J gave up 7 bases; unmatched junction bases: 11. Germline V CDR1 and CDR2: SGDLS, YYNGEE. For the CDR3, the DNA is TGTGCCAGCAGCGTGGGATTAGGGGGCCTTCTTGAAGCTTTCTTT. It translates to CASSVGLGGLLEAFF.

The chain is built from TRBV4-1 and TRBJ2-7; D remains ambiguous. Germline CDR1 reads MGHRA; CDR2 reads YSYEKL. The CDR3 has 14 amino acids. V was pared by 0 bases and J by 4 bases, with 10 bases between. The CDR3, as DNA: TGCGCCAGCAGCCAAGATGGGCCAGTTTACGAGCAGTACTTC. Translating it yields CASSQDGPVYEQYF.

This chain links TRBV5-1 with TRBJ2-3; the match to TRBD1 covers 8 bases. V dropped 4 bases and J dropped 5; count of bases not matched to a gene: 6. Germline CDR1 and CDR2: SGHRS and YFSETQ. CDR3 length: 14 amino acids. Written as DNA, the CDR3 is TGCGCCAGCAGCAGAGAACAGGGGGTAGATACGCAGTATTTT. Its protein is CASSREQGVDTQYF. Together with reference TRBV5-1 and TRBJ2-3, the CDR3 gives the full variable domain: KAGVTQTPRYLIKTRGQQVTLSCSPISGHRSVSWYQQTPGQGLQFLFEYFSETQRNKGNFPGRFSGRQFSNSRSEMNVSTLELGDSALYLCASSREQGVDTQYFGPGTRLTVL.

The chain couples TRBV2 to TRBJ1-1, with D maybe TRBD1 (5 bases). Germline V gene sequence: CDR1 SNHLY, CDR2 FYNNEI. The length of the CDR3 is 13 residues. The germline V and J ends were trimmed by 6 bases and 3 bases, with 11 bases remaining between them. CDR3 residues: CASRGDFDTEAFF. CDR3 coding DNA: TGTGCCAGCAGAGGGGATTTCGACACTGAAGCTTTCTTT.

The chain joins TRBV4-3 to TRBJ1-2, with no clear D. The germline V gene encodes CDR1 LGHNA and CDR2 YSLEER. V lost 0 bases and J 4 bases, leaving 18 bases between the germline ends. CDR3 length: 17 amino acids. The CDR3 bases are TGCGCCAGCAGCCAAGATCAAGTTCGGCGGGGTCTCTATGGCTACACCTTC. This sequence encodes CASSQDQVRRGLYGYTF.

This chain connects TRBV2 to TRBJ1-5; no firm D call. This CDR3 contains 13 residues. From germline, CDR1 is SNHLY and CDR2 FYNNEI. Trimming removed 7 bases from V and 0 bases from J, with 7 bases in between. This chain's CDR3 is CASKGLSNQPQHF. The CDR3 DNA is TGTGCCAGCAAAGGACTTAGCAATCAGCCCCAGCATTTT.

This sequence joins TRBV6-5 and TRBJ1-1, with D possibly being TRBD1 (6 bases). The germline V gene has CDR1 MNHEY and CDR2 SVGAGI. The V and J ends lost 6 bases and 3 bases respectively, with 11 bases between them. The CDR3 is 13 amino acids. The CDR3 DNA sequence: TGTGCCAGCAGACGAACAGGGTACACTGAAGCTTTCTTT. It specifies CASRRTGYTEAFF.

The chain's CDR3 is CASSLQGRDTEAFF. In DNA form, the CDR3 reads TGTGCCAGCAGCCTACAGGGGCGGGACACTGAAGCTTTCTTT. The chain couples TRBV27 to TRBJ1-1, with TRBD1 matching 7 bases. The CDR3 has 14 residues. Germline loops: CDR1 MNHEY, CDR2 SMNVEV (reference sequence). J gave up 3 bases and V 6 bases, and 7 bases lay outside the gene matches.

This chain joins TRBV15 and TRBJ2-5, with a weak D call TRBD2 (6 bases). V was cut by 0 bases and J by 3 bases, with 17 bases left in between. Germline CDR1 and CDR2: LNHNV and YYDKDF (reference sequence). The CDR3 runs 17 residues. CDR3 DNA sequence: TGTGCCACCAGCAGAGATGGGCTAGCGAAGGCTAAAGAGACCCAGTACTTC. Residues: CATSRDGLAKAKETQYF. Together with reference TRBV15 and TRBJ2-5, the CDR3 gives the full variable domain: DAMVIQNPRYQVTQFGKPVTLSCSQTLNHNVMYWYQQKSSQAPKLLFHYYDKDFNNEADTPDNFQSRRPNTSFCFLDIRSPGLGDTAMYLCATSRDGLAKAKETQYFGPGTRLLVL.

The V and J genes are TRBV15 and TRBJ2-7; D perhaps matches TRBD1 (6 bases). CDR1 and CDR2 from the germline V gene are LNHNV and YYDKDF (reference sequence). CDR3 size: 16 residues. Trimming cost V 1 base and J 2 bases, with 15 bases left between them. CDR3 sequence (DNA): TGTGCCACCAGCAGAGTAACAGGGCCTACGGCCTACGAGCAGTACTTC. It is translated as CATSRVTGPTAYEQYF. The entire variable domain, with the rest obtained from reference TRBV15 and TRBJ2-7, is as follows: DAMVIQNPRYQVTQFGKPVTLSCSQTLNHNVMYWYQQKSSQAPKLLFHYYDKDFNNEADTPDNFQSRRPNTSFCFLDIRSPGLGDTAMYLCATSRVTGPTAYEQYFGPGTRLTVT.

This clone has a handful of counts. The rearrangement joins TRBV19 to TRBJ2-7; 11 bases are shared with TRBD2. Trimming cost V 4 bases and J 0 bases; bases outside gene matches: 5. The CDR3 is 16 residues long. CDR1 and CDR2 from the germline V gene are LNHDA and SQIVND (reference sequence). CDR3 sequence (DNA): TGTGCCAGTAGTAGGACTAGCGGGTTGAGCTCCTACGAGCAGTACTTC. Translated, it gives CASSRTSGLSSYEQYF.

This rearrangement joins TRBV19 to TRBJ1-3; D gene unclear. V dropped 3 bases and J dropped 3 bases, with 9 bases sitting between them. The CDR3 is made up of 14 amino acids. Germline lookup yields CDR1 LNHDA and CDR2 SQIVND (reference sequence). The CDR3 bases are TGTGCCAGTAGTATTCCCGGGAGTGGAAACACCATATATTTT. Residues: CASSIPGSGNTIYF.

The CDR3 coding sequence is TGTGCCAGCAGCGTAGCGGGACAGATGAACACTGAAGCTTTCTTT. The encoded protein is CASSVAGQMNTEAFF. This sequence joins TRBV9 and TRBJ1-1, with 7 nucleotides matching TRBD1. Germline-derived CDR1 and CDR2 are SGDLS and YYNGEE. Losses at the gene ends were 0 bases for V and 0 bases for J; bases not matched to a gene: 2. The CDR3 totals 15 residues.

The chain joins TRBV4-3 to TRBJ1-2, with TRBD1 as a possible D gene (6 bases). The CDR3 has 15 residues. V lost 0 bases to trimming and J lost 2 bases, with 10 bases between them. Germline-derived CDR1 and CDR2 are LGHNA and YSLEER. Here the CDR3 DNA reads TGCGCCAGCAGCCAAGAAACCCAGGGGAACTATGGCTACACCTTC. Residues: CASSQETQGNYGYTF.

The genes are TRBV6-5 and TRBJ2-7; D is ambiguous. The CDR3 is 11 residues long. The V gene's germline CDR1 is MNHEY and CDR2 SVGAGI. Trimming left V 6 bases short and J 1 base short, with 4 bases between. CDR3 sequence reads: CASRASYEQYF. The CDR3 bases are TGTGCCAGCAGGGCTTCCTACGAGCAGTACTTC.

With regard to this clone: Germline and junction disagree at one end, which may indicate a read error. V and J are TRBV7-7 and TRBJ2-5; maybe TRBD2 (6 bases). The CDR3 has 13 residues. Germline CDR1 SSHAT, CDR2 FNYEAQ (reference sequence). CDR3 sequence: CASSSGLQETQYF. The CDR3 DNA reads TGTGCTAGCAGCTCGGGACTGCAAGAGACCCAGTACTTC.

The rearrangement joins TRBV2 to TRBJ2-1; 14 bases match TRBD2. Trimming at V came to 8 bases and at J to 8 bases, leaving 17 bases not matched to a gene. The CDR3 sequence is 18 residues long. CDR1 and CDR2 from the germline V gene are SNHLY and FYNNEI. Written as DNA, the CDR3 is TGTGCCAGCGAGGCGGGACTAGCGGGAGTGTTTGGCGGGTATGAGCAGTTCTTC. Its protein product is CASEAGLAGVFGGYEQFF.

V is TRBV5-8 and J is TRBJ1-1; D possibly corresponds to TRBD1 (5 bases). The V and J ends lost 0 bases and 4 bases respectively, with 16 bases between them. This CDR3 has 16 amino acids. Germline-derived CDR1 and CDR2 are SGHTS and YDEGEE. The CDR3 DNA follows: TGTGCCAGCAGCTTGGTTGGACGCAGGGTCATCACTGAAGCTTTCTTT. Its translation is CASSLVGRRVITEAFF. The entire variable domain, with the rest obtained from reference TRBV5-8 and TRBJ1-1, is as follows: EAGVTQSPTHLIKTRGQQATLRCSPISGHTSVYWYQQALGLGLQFLLWYDEGEERNRGNFPPRFSGRQFPNYSSELNVNALELEDSALYLCASSLVGRRVITEAFFGQGTRLTVV.

CDR3 loop: CASSRAGTGSDYGYTF. The DNA for the CDR3 is TGCGCCAGCAGCCGGGCTGGGACAGGGTCTGACTATGGCTACACCTTC. The V and J genes are TRBV4-1 and TRBJ1-2; 9 bases map to TRBD1. This CDR3 has 16 residues. The germline gives CDR1 MGHRA, CDR2 YSYEKL. J lost 3 bases, V lost 4 bases, and 9 bases had no gene match.

The chain carries TRBV5-4 and TRBJ1-2; 7 bases agree with TRBD1. Germline V lookup: CDR1 SGHNT, CDR2 YYREEE (reference sequence). Losses at the gene ends were 4 bases for V and 0 bases for J; bases not matched to a gene: 3. The CDR3 consists of 14 residues. The CDR3: CASSPDRTNYGYTF. DNA of the CDR3: TGTGCCAGCAGCCCGGACAGGACTAACTATGGCTACACCTTC.

V usage is TRBV27 and J usage is TRBJ1-2; D is possibly TRBD1 (6 bases). This CDR3 region has 15 residues. V lost 6 bases, J lost 4 bases, and 18 bases lay in between. CDR1 is MNHEY, CDR2 SMNVEV, per germline (reference sequence). The CDR3 sequence: CASRLTRGGGYGYTF. The CDR3 nucleotides read TGTGCCAGCAGACTTACGCGGGGAGGGGGCTATGGCTACACCTTC.

V usage is TRBV19 and J usage is TRBJ1-1; D remains ambiguous. Trimming took off 8 bases at V and 1 base at J, with 26 bases between the two ends. The CDR3 extends over 18 amino acids. Germline CDR1 and CDR2: LNHDA and SQIVND (reference sequence). CDR3 amino acids: CASQSRRLSRETNTEAFF. The CDR3, as DNA: TGTGCCAGTCAGTCCCGTAGACTTTCTAGAGAGACGAACACTGAAGCTTTCTTT.